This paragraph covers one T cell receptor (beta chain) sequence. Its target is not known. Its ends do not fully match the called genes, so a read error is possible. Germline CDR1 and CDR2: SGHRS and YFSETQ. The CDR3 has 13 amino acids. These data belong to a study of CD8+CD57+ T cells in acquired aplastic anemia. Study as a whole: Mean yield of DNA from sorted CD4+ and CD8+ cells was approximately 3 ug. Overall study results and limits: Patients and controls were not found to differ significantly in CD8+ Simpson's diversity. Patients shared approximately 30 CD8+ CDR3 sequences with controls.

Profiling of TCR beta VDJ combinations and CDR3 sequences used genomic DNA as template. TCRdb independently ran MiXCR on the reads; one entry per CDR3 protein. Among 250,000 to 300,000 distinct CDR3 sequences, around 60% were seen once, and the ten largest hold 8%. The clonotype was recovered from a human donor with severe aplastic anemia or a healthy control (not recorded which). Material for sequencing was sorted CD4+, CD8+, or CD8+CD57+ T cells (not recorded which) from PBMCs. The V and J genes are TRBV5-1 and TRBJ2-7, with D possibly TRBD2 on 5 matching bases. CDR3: CASSSRIGSEQYF. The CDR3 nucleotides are TGTGCCAGCAGCTCGCGAATAGGGAGCGAGCAGTACTTC.